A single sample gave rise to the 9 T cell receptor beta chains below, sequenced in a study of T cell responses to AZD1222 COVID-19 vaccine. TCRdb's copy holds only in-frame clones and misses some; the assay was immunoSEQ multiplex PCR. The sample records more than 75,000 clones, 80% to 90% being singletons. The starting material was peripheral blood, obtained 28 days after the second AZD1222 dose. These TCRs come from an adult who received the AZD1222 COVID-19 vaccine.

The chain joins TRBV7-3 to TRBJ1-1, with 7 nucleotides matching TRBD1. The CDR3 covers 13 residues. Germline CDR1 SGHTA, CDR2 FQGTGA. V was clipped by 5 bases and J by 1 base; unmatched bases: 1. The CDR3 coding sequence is TGTGCCAGCAGCGACAGGGCGAACACTGAAGCTTTCTTT. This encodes CASSDRANTEAFF.

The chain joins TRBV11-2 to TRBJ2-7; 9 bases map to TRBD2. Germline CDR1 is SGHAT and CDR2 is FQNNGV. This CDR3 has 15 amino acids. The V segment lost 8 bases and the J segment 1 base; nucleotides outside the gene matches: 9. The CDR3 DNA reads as TGTGCCAGCGCCTTTCGACTAGCGGCATCCTACGAGCAGTACTTC. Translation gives CASAFRLAASYEQYF.

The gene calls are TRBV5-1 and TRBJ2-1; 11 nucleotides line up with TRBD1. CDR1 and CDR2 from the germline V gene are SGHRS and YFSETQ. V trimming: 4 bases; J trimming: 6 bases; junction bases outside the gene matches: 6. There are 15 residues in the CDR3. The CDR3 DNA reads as TGCGCCAGCAGCCGAATCGGGACAGGGGGCAATGAGCAGTTCTTC. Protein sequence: CASSRIGTGGNEQFF. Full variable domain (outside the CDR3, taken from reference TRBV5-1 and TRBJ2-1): KAGVTQTPRYLIKTRGQQVTLSCSPISGHRSVSWYQQTPGQGLQFLFEYFSETQRNKGNFPGRFSGRQFSNSRSEMNVSTLELGDSALYLCASSRIGTGGNEQFFGPGTRLTVL.

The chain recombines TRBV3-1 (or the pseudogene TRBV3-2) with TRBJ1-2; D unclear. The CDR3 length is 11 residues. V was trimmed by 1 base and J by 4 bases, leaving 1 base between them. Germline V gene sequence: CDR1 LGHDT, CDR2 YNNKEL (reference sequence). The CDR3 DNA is TGTGCCAGCAGCCAAGCCTATGGCTACACCTTC. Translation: CASSQAYGYTF.

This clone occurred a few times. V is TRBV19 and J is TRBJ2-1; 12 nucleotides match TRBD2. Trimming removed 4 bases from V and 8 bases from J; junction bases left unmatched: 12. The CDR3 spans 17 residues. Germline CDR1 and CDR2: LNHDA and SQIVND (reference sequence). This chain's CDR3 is CASSSGTSGRVVDEQFF. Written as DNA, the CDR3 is TGTGCCAGTAGTAGCGGGACTAGCGGGCGAGTGGTTGATGAGCAGTTCTTC.

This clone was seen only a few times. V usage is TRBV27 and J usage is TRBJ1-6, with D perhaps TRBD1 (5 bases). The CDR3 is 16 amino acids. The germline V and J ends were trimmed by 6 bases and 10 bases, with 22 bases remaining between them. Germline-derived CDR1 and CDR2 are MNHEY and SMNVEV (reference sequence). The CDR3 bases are TGTGCCAGCAGGAGTATGACTTCCGGGGCGGACTCACCCCTCCACTTT. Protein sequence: CASRSMTSGADSPLHF.

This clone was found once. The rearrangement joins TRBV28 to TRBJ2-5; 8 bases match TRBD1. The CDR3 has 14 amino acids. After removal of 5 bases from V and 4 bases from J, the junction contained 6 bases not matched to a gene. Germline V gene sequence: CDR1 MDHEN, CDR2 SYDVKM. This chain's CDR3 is CASSRKQGAETQYF. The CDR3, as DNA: TGTGCCAGCAGTCGGAAGCAGGGGGCAGAGACCCAGTACTTC.

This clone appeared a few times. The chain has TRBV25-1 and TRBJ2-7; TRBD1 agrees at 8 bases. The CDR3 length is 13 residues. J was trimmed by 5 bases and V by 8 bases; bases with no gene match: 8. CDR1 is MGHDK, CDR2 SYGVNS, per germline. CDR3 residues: CASARQGWDEQYF. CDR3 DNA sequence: TGTGCCAGCGCGCGACAGGGGTGGGACGAGCAGTACTTC.

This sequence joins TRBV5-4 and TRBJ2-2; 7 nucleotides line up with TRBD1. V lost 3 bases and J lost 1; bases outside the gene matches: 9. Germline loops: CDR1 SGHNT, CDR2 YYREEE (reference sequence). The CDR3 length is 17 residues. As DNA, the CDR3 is TGTGCCAGCAGCTCGCTCGTTGGACAGGAGAACACCGGGGAGCTGTTTTTT. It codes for CASSSLVGQENTGELFF. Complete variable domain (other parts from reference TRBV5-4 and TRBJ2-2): ETGVTQSPTHLIKTRGQQVTLRCSSQSGHNTVSWYQQALGQGPQFIFQYYREEENGRGNFPPRFSGLQFPNYSSELNVNALELDDSALYLCASSSLVGQENTGELFFGEGSRLTVL.